This note documents a single TCR beta chain sequence. This sample was taken from a study of blood T cell repertoires in COVID-19. Whole-study context: Specimens from acute and convalescent COVID-19 originated in the United States, Italy and Spain. The analysed material was cDNA or gDNA that came from T cells, B-cell-depleted T cells, or PBMCs.

V was pared by 0 bases and J by 6 bases, with 3 bases of the junction left unmatched. In germline, CDR1 is SGHNT, CDR2 YYREEE (reference sequence). This CDR3 is 14 amino acids long. Original data processing: Reference gene primers were amplified, and this amplification served to estimate nucleated cell counts. This table comes from immunoSEQ multiplex PCR, and its TCRdb copy is limited to in-frame clones, with some not included. V and J calls and clone size are those listed in that table; D and trimming were worked out from the DNA. The table includes over 250,000 clones, about 90% detected once. Input material: peripheral blood. The V and J genes are TRBV5-4 and TRBJ2-7, with 10 bases fitting TRBD1. The clonotype was recovered from a woman between 50 and 59 years old with COVID-19, enrolled during active disease. CDR3 bases: TGTGCCAGCAGCTTGGGACAGGGGGCGGTCGAGCAGTACTTC. Translated, it gives CASSLGQGAVEQYF.